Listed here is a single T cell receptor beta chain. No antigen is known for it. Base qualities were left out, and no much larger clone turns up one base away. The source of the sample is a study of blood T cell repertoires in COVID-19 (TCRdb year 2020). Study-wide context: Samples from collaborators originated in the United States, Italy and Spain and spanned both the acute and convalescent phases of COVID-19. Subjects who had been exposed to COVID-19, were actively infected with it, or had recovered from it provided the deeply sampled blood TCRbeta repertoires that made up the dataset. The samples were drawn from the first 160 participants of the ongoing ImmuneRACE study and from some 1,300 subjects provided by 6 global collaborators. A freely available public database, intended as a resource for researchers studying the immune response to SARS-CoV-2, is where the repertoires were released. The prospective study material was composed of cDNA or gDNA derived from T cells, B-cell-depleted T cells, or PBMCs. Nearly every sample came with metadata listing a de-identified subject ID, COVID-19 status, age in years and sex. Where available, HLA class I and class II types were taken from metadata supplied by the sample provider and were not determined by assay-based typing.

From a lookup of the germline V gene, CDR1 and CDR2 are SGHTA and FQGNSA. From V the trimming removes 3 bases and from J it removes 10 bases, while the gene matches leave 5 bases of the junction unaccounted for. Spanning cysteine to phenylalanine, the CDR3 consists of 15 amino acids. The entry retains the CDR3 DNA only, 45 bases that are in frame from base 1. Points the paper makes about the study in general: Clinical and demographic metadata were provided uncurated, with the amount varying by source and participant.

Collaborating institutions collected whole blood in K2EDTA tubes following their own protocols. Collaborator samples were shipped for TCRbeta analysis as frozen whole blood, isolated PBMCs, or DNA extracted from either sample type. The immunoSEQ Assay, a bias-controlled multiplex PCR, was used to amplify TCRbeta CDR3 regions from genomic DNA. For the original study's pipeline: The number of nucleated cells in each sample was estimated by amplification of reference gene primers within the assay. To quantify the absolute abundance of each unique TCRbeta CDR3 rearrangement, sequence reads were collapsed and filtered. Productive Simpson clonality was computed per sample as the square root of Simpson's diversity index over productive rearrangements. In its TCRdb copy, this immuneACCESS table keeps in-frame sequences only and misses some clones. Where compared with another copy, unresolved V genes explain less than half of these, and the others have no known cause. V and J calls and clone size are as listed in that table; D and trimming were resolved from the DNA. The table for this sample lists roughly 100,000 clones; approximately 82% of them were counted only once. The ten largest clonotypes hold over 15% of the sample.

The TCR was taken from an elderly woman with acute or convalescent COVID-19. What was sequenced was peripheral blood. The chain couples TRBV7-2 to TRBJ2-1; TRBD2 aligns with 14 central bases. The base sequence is TGTGCCAGCAGCTTTGGGACTAGCGGGAGTAGGGAGCAGTTCTTC. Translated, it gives CASSFGTSGSREQFF.